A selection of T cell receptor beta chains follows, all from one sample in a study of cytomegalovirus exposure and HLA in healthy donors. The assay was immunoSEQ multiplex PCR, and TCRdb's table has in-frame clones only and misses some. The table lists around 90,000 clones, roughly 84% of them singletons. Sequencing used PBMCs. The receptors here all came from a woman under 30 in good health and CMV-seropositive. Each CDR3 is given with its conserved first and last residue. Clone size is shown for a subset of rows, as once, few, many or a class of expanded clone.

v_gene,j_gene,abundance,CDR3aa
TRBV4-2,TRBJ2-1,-,CASSQETSTSSYNEQFF
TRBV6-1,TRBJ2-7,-,CASLEEGTGYEQYF
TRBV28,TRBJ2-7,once,CASSPGQGWEQYF
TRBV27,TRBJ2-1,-,CASSSYSNNEQFF
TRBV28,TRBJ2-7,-,CASSTPGTGHRGYEQYF
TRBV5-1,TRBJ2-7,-,CASSPTGGASYEQYF
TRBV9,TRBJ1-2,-,CASNINGQTYGYTF
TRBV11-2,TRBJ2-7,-,CASSLDSLGRGLLYEQYF
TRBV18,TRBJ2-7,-,CASSPPGLSYEQYF
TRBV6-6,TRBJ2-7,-,CASTIGTVEQYF
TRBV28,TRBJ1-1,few,CASSRTGGLNTEAFF
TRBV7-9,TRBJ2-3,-,CASSPGTSGVRDTQYF
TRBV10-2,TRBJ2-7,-,CASRETSGGETYEQYF
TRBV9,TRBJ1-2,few,CASSTRTGGGYTF
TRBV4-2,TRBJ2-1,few,CASSQDRGLAGHEQFF
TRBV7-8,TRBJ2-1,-,CASSQGAGTGGGNEQFF
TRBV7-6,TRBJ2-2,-,CASSSGDTGELFF
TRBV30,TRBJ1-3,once,CAWSVGGTGNTIYF
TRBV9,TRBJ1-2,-,CASTLGGDYGYTF
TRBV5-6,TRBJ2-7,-,CASSLGAREPHEQYF
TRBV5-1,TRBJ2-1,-,CASSLAGTSGGYNEQFF
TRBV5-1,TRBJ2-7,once,CASSLGDRSYEQYF
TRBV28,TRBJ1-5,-,CASSYPRDQPQHF
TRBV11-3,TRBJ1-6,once,CASRRGSSPLHF
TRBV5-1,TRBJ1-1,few,CASSLSGGNTEAFF
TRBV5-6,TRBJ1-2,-,CASSPVGWRYGYTF
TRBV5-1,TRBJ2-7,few,CASSFGQAQYF
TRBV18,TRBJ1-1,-,CASSQPGVMNTEAFF
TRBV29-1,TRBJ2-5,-,CSASTGGRETQYF
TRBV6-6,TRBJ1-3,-,CASSYLGGSGNTIYF
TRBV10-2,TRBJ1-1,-,CASSLGGRTEAFF
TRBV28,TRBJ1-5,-,CASSGTGLNGNNQPQHF
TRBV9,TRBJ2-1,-,CASSDHLLADNNEQFF
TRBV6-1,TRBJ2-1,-,CASTSGDRDEQFF
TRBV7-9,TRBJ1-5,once,CASSLSVDQPQHF
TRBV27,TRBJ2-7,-,CASSSGQGFNEQYF
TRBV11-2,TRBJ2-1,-,CASSWDFSYNEQFF
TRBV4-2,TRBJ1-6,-,CASSQDPQGREGSPLHF
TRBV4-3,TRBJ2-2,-,CASSQDEGLNTGELFF
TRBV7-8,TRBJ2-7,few,CASSSTYEQYF